These 27 T cell receptor beta chains share one sample of origin, sequenced in a study of a mutant IDH1 vaccine in newly diagnosed glioma. Assay: immunoSEQ multiplex PCR; the TCRdb copy retains only in-frame clones and omits some. The sample gives some 67,000 clones, about four fifths of which show up once; 4% to 5.5% is in the top ten. Time point described: baseline, week 1 (first vaccination visit). Described treatment: pre-vaccination baseline after standard-of-care therapy. The material sequenced was peripheral blood mononuclear cells (PBMCs), taken from a glioma patient treated with radiotherapy, temozolomide or both. These receptors were obtained from a woman aged 18-35 years with glioma. Some clones in this sample may be carry-over from other donors' samples.

This chain links TRBV13 with TRBJ2-7, with 8 positions matching TRBD2. V trimming: 1 base; J trimming: 3 bases; junction bases outside the gene matches: 5. Germline V gives CDR1 PRHDT, CDR2 FYEKMQ (reference sequence). The CDR3 runs to 15 residues. The CDR3 sequence is CASSLEGGLVYEQYF. The CDR3 DNA reads as TGTGCCAGCAGCTTAGAGGGGGGACTAGTCTACGAGCAGTACTTC.

J is TRBJ1-3 and V is TRBV11-2; weak D call: TRBD1 (6 bases). This CDR3 has 19 amino acids. The germline V and J ends were trimmed by 4 bases and 2 bases, with 24 bases remaining between them. Germline V CDR1 and CDR2: SGHAT, FQNNGV. CDR3 in amino acids: CASSSYREVSERTGNTIYF. CDR3 bases: TGTGCCAGCAGCTCATACAGGGAAGTGTCGGAAAGGACTGGAAACACCATATATTTT.

The chain has TRBV18 and TRBJ2-3; TRBD2 aligns across 8 bases. The germline V gene encodes CDR1 KGHSH and CDR2 LQKENI. Unmatched junction bases numbered 1, after V lost 4 bases and J lost 1 base. The CDR3 runs 14 residues. The CDR3 here is CASSLTSGTDTQYF. The CDR3 DNA follows: TGTGCCAGCTCACTGACTAGCGGCACAGATACGCAGTATTTT.

This chain connects TRBV27 to TRBJ1-1; D gene ambiguous. Germline V gene lookup returns CDR1 MNHEY and CDR2 SMNVEV (reference sequence). CDR3 length: 15 amino acids. The V end was cut by 4 bases, the J end by 0 bases, with 12 bases between. CDR3 bases: TGTGCCAGCAGTTCCCTCACTGCGGTGAACACTGAAGCTTTCTTT. Its protein product is CASSSLTAVNTEAFF.

The V and J genes are TRBV7-2 and TRBJ2-7; 8 nucleotides line up with TRBD2. Per germline, CDR1 SGHTA and CDR2 FQGNSA. The CDR3 totals 16 residues. After removal of 1 base from V and 0 bases from J, the junction contained 5 bases not matched to a gene. The CDR3 region has the DNA TGTGCCAGCAGCTTAGAGGTCGGGAGGGCCTCCTACGAGCAGTACTTC. It is translated as CASSLEVGRASYEQYF.

The rearrangement links TRBV10-3 to TRBJ2-7, with D maybe TRBD1 (6 bases). Per germline, CDR1 ENHRY and CDR2 SYGVKD. Trimming cost V 8 bases and J 2 bases, with 16 bases left between them. This CDR3 is 14 amino acids long. The CDR3 loop is CAIGESGAPYEQYF. CDR3 DNA sequence: TGTGCCATCGGGGAATCAGGGGCCCCCTACGAGCAGTACTTC.

The gene calls are TRBV9 and TRBJ1-1; a weak D match, TRBD1 (5 bases). The CDR3 covers 15 residues. V was pared by 4 bases and J by 4 bases, with 17 bases between. Looked up from germline, CDR1 is SGDLS and CDR2 is YYNGEE. The CDR3: CASSPSGFGVTEAFF. In DNA, the CDR3 is TGTGCCAGCAGCCCATCAGGGTTCGGGGTCACTGAAGCTTTCTTT.

The gene calls are TRBV5-1 and TRBJ1-3; the D is unclear. The CDR3 covers 15 residues. The germline V gene encodes CDR1 SGHRS and CDR2 YFSETQ. Trimming stripped 4 bases from V and 0 bases from J, with 11 bases between. CDR3 sequence (DNA): TGCGCCAGCAGCCCCGGACTCAACTCTGGAAACACCATATATTTT. It is translated as CASSPGLNSGNTIYF. The full variable domain, with the rest looked up from reference TRBV5-1 and TRBJ1-3, is KAGVTQTPRYLIKTRGQQVTLSCSPISGHRSVSWYQQTPGQGLQFLFEYFSETQRNKGNFPGRFSGRQFSNSRSEMNVSTLELGDSALYLCASSPGLNSGNTIYFGEGSWLTVV.

The CDR3 sequence is CASSILADSNQPQHF. DNA for the CDR3: TGTGCCAGTAGTATTCTGGCCGATAGCAATCAGCCCCAGCATTTT. This sequence joins TRBV19 and TRBJ1-5; no clear D gene. CDR1 is LNHDA, CDR2 SQIVND, per germline (reference sequence). This CDR3 is 15 amino acids long. V was cut by 3 bases and J by 0 bases, with 9 bases left in between.

Only one count was recorded for this clone. The chain is built from TRBV4-3 and TRBJ1-3, with D perhaps TRBD1 (6 bases). CDR3 length: 16 amino acids. Germline CDR1 reads LGHNA; CDR2 reads YSLEER. Trimming cost V 3 bases and J 4 bases, with 16 bases left between them. The CDR3 DNA is TGCGCCAGCAGCCAGACCACAGGGACATCAGGAAACACCATATATTTT. Amino acid sequence: CASSQTTGTSGNTIYF.

This chain links TRBV11-3 with TRBJ1-2; 8 bases fit TRBD1. V shed 6 bases, J shed 1 base, and the junction held 7 bases outside the gene matches. CDR3 size: 15 residues. Germline V gives CDR1 SGHNT, CDR2 YENEEA. The CDR3 region has the DNA TGTGCCAGCAGGGACAGGGATAGAGGTAACTATGGCTACACCTTC. Amino acids: CASRDRDRGNYGYTF.

The chain links TRBV19 to TRBJ2-5, with 9 bases identical to TRBD2. The germline CDR1 and CDR2 sequences are LNHDA and SQIVND (reference sequence). The CDR3 is made up of 16 amino acids. Losses at the gene ends were 3 bases for V and 2 bases for J; bases not matched to a gene: 7. CDR3 nucleotides: TGTGCCAGTAGTATTAGCCTAGCGGGGCTTCAAGAGACCCAGTACTTC. It yields the protein CASSISLAGLQETQYF.

The chain has TRBV9 and TRBJ2-7; D not resolved. Germline CDR1 reads SGDLS; CDR2 reads YYNGEE. Trimming cost V 0 bases and J 3 bases, with 7 bases left between them. The CDR3 covers 13 residues. CDR3 in amino acids: CASSVEMGYEQYF. CDR3 DNA: TGTGCCAGCAGCGTAGAAATGGGCTACGAGCAGTACTTC.

The rearrangement uses TRBV14 and TRBJ1-6; D remains ambiguous. This CDR3 has 14 amino acids. V dropped 1 base and J dropped 3 bases, with 4 bases sitting between them. Germline V gene lookup returns CDR1 SGHDN and CDR2 FVKESK. The CDR3 nucleotides are TGTGCCAGCAGCCAAGTAGGCTATAATTCACCCCTCCACTTT. It yields the protein CASSQVGYNSPLHF.

The chain is built from TRBV5-1 and TRBJ2-7; D is perhaps TRBD1 (8 bases). The V end was cut by 4 bases, the J end by 4 bases, with 12 bases between. Per germline, CDR1 SGHRS and CDR2 YFSETQ. CDR3 length equals 13 residues. The CDR3 protein is CASSTGGGYEQYF. For the CDR3, the DNA is TGCGCCAGCAGCACAGGGGGGGGGTACGAGCAGTACTTC.

This chain connects TRBV9 to TRBJ1-2; no definite D call. The V and J ends lost 5 bases and 8 bases respectively, with 25 bases between them. Per the germline V gene, CDR1 is SGDLS and CDR2 is YYNGEE. This CDR3 region has 16 residues. The CDR3 region has the DNA TGTGCCAGCAGTCCCTCGGTCGGGGTAGATTTTGGGGGCTACACCTTC. Translating gives CASSPSVGVDFGGYTF.

The chain is built from TRBV29-1 and TRBJ2-7; a weak D match, TRBD2 (6 bases). Trimming left V 5 bases short and J 2 bases short, with 10 bases between. The CDR3 consists of 12 residues. Germline V CDR1 and CDR2: SQVTM, ANQGSEA. CDR3: CSVRGAPYEQYF. CDR3 sequence (DNA): TGCAGCGTTCGCGGGGCCCCCTACGAGCAGTACTTC.

The V and J genes are TRBV5-6 and TRBJ2-3; D call uncertain. The length of the CDR3 is 16 residues. Trimming took 4 bases from V and 2 from J, leaving 17 bases between them. Germline lookup yields CDR1 SGHDT and CDR2 YYEEEE. DNA of the CDR3: TGTGCCAGCAGCACACGCCGGCTTCGTGACACAGATACGCAGTATTTT. Residues: CASSTRRLRDTDTQYF.

In this sample, this clone turned up once. This sample includes further DNA sequences coding for the same CDR3. This chain joins TRBV29-1 and TRBJ2-3; D call uncertain. This CDR3 has 12 residues. Germline V lookup: CDR1 SQVTM, CDR2 ANQGSEA. The germline V and J ends were trimmed by 3 bases and 0 bases, with 4 bases remaining between them. The CDR3 nucleotides are TGCAGCGTTGAGGCCAGCACAGATACGCAGTATTTT. Protein product: CSVEASTDTQYF.

The J gene is TRBJ2-2, the V gene TRBV7-8; D unresolved. The V end was cut by 2 bases, the J end by 9 bases, with 7 bases between. The CDR3 is 12 amino acids. The germline V gene has CDR1 SGHVS and CDR2 FQNEAQ. The CDR3 is CASSLSRRELFF. The CDR3, as DNA: TGTGCCAGCAGCTTATCTCGCCGGGAGCTGTTTTTT.

The rearrangement links TRBV9 to TRBJ2-3; a possible D gene is TRBD2 (7 bases). Trimming pared 7 bases from V and 0 bases from J, leaving 12 bases between. This CDR3 has 14 amino acids. In germline, CDR1 is SGDLS, CDR2 YYNGEE. CDR3 region: CASGGGASTDTQYF. CDR3 DNA: TGTGCCAGCGGGGGGGGCGCTAGCACAGATACGCAGTATTTT.

The chain joins TRBV7-6 to TRBJ2-5; D might be TRBD2 (5 bases). Trimming cost V 6 bases and J 4 bases, with 15 bases left between them. The CDR3 is 14 amino acids. Germline values: CDR1 SGHVS, CDR2 FNYEAQ. The DNA of the CDR3 is TGTGCCAGCAGTCCAGACTACGGCCGAGAGACCCAGTACTTC. This gives the protein CASSPDYGRETQYF.

The chain combines TRBV6-5 with TRBJ2-3, with 8 bases matching TRBD2. Germline loops: CDR1 MNHEY, CDR2 SVGAGI. The CDR3 covers 14 residues. Trimming took 6 bases from V and 5 from J; bases not matched to a gene: 7. The DNA for the CDR3 is TGTGCCAGCAGCCCCGGGGGGGTTCGAGATACGCAGTATTTT. Residues: CASSPGGVRDTQYF.

The CDR3 sequence: CSVGPNPYEQYF. The CDR3 nucleotides read TGCAGCGTTGGTCCAAACCCCTACGAGCAGTACTTC. The chain couples TRBV29-1 to TRBJ2-7; D not certain. Trimming removed 4 bases at V and 2 bases at J, with 9 bases between. This CDR3 spans 12 amino acids. The germline CDR1 and CDR2 sequences are SQVTM and ANQGSEA.

The V call is TRBV7-9, the J call TRBJ1-1; D gene ambiguous. The CDR3 covers 13 residues. V lost 5 bases and J 1 base, leaving 8 bases between the germline ends. Germline V gives CDR1 SEHNR, CDR2 FQNEAQ (reference sequence). The CDR3 here is CASSGSQNTEAFF. CDR3 DNA sequence: TGTGCCAGCAGCGGGTCCCAGAACACTGAAGCTTTCTTT.

The chain uses TRBV27 and TRBJ1-5; tentatively, D is TRBD1 (6 bases). The length of the CDR3 is 15 residues. Trimming cost V 6 bases and J 3 bases, with 15 bases left between them. The germline V gene encodes CDR1 MNHEY and CDR2 SMNVEV (reference sequence). In DNA, the CDR3 is TGTGCCAGCAGCTTCAGGGGTGGGGCCAATCAGCCCCAGCATTTT. Translation gives CASSFRGGANQPQHF.

V is TRBV13 and J is TRBJ2-5, with TRBD1 identical over 7 bases. CDR1 PRHDT and CDR2 FYEKMQ come from the germline V gene (reference sequence). This CDR3 region has 15 residues. V gave up 5 bases and J gave up 5 bases; unmatched junction bases: 11. Here the CDR3 reads CASSLSLRGSETQYF. CDR3 DNA sequence: TGTGCCAGCAGCCTTAGCCTCAGGGGGTCTGAGACCCAGTACTTC. Full variable domain (outside the CDR3, taken from reference TRBV13 and TRBJ2-5): AAGVIQSPRHLIKEKRETATLKCYPIPRHDTVYWYQQGPGQDPQFLISFYEKMQSDKGSIPDRFSAQQFSDYHSELNMSSLELGDSALYFCASSLSLRGSETQYFGPGTRLLVL.